This is a list of T cell receptor beta chains from one sample in a study of shared clonotypes between healthy human individuals. Repertoires were generated with immunoSEQ multiplex PCR, while TCRdb's copy carries only in-frame clones and drops some. Here the sample spans some 1,900,000 clones, roughly 94% being singletons. The sequencing input was naive CD8+ T cells sorted from blood. The source is a man younger than 30 in good health. Each CDR3 is given without its conserved first and last residue. Clone size is stated in some rows and not others, as once, few, many or a class when expanded.

NA,TRBJ2-2,TRBV27,ASSWGIHGELF
once,TRBJ2-7,TRBV28,ASRRVNEQY
NA,TRBJ2-7,TRBV5-1,ASSFGSGYEQY
NA,TRBJ2-1,TRBV6-5,ASSYTGFHEQF
few,TRBJ1-2,TRBV9,ASSVAHNGNYGYT
NA,TRBJ1-1,TRBV5-4,ASSLELGLGTEAF
few,TRBJ2-4,TRBV10-1,ASSESTSGGAKNIQY
NA,TRBJ2-7,TRBV5-6,ASSLVISDYEQY
NA,TRBJ2-7,TRBV5-1,ASSLWEGTASYEQY
NA,TRBJ2-1,TRBV4-3,ASSQDVGTSYNEQF
once,TRBJ2-7,TRBV11-2,ASSFSWGQGDYEQY
NA,TRBJ2-7,TRBV7-9,ASRETGGSYEQY
NA,TRBJ2-2,TRBV7-9,ASSLVYGSGELF
NA,TRBJ1-1,TRBV2,ASTPEGWTEAF
few,TRBJ1-3,TRBV7-9,ASSFSGNTIY
NA,TRBJ2-3,TRBV5-4,ASSFWGQGATDTQY
NA,TRBJ2-1,TRBV7-9,ASSPASGVYNEQF
NA,TRBJ1-5,TRBV5-6,ASSSLDSNQPQH
NA,TRBJ2-7,TRBV7-9,ASSLGTGTYEQY
NA,TRBJ1-5,TRBV6-1,ASSETPDQPQH
NA,TRBJ2-3,TRBV10-2,ASSTPPDTQY
once,TRBJ2-5,TRBV19,ASSIALGASRETQY
few,TRBJ1-5,TRBV2,ASSEATGRLQPQH
once,TRBJ2-5,TRBV28,ASRGGETQY
NA,TRBJ2-7,TRBV5-6,ASSSMGEQY
NA,TRBJ2-3,TRBV6-5,ASSPDTDTQY
NA,TRBJ2-7,TRBV6-1,ASSEQESSYEQY
NA,TRBJ2-1,TRBV6-6,ASSYSGEQF
NA,TRBJ1-2,TRBV6-5,ASSYQPGGGDGYT
NA,TRBJ2-5,TRBV7-9,ASGLGTKETQY
NA,TRBJ2-1,TRBV6-5,ASSYSPRDRGDEQF
NA,TRBJ2-1,TRBV5-4,ASSLGTGRTDEQF
NA,TRBJ2-5,TRBV29-1,SVDQAGVETQY
NA,TRBJ1-4,TRBV27,ASSLRGQAEKLF
NA,TRBJ2-7,TRBV9,ASSVGSSGTYEQY
NA,TRBJ1-2,TRBV7-9,ASSPGEGNGYT
NA,TRBJ2-5,TRBV5-4,ASSSRGTETQY